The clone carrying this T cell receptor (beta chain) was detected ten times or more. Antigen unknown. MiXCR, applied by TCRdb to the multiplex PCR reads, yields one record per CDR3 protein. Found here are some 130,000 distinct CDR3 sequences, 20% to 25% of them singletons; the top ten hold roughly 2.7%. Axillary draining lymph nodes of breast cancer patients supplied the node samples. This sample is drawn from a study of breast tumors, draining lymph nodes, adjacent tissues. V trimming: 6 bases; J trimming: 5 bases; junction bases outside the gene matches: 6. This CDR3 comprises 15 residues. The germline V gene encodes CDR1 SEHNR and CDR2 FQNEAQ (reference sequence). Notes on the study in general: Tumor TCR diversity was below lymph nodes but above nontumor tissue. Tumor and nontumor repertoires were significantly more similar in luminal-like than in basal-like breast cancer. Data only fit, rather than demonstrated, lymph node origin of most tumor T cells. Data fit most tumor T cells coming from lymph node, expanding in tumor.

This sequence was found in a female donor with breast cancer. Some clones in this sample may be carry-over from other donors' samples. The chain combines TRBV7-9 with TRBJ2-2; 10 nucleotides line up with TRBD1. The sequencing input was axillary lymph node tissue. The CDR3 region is CASSFRTGGTGELFF. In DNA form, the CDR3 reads TGTGCCAGCAGTTTCCGGACAGGGGGAACCGGGGAGCTGTTTTTT.